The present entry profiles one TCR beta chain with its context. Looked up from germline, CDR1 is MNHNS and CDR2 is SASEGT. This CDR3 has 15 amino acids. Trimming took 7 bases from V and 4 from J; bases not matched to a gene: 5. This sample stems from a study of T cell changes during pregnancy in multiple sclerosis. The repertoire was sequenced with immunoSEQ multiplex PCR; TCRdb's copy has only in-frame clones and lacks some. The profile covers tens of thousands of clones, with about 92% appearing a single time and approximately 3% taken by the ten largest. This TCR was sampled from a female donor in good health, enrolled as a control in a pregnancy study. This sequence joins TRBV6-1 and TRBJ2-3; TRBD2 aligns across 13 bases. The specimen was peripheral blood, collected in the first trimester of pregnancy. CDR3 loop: CASIRLAGGPDTQYF. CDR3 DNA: TGTGCCAGCATCAGACTAGCGGGGGGCCCAGATACGCAGTATTTT.